The entry below describes one T cell receptor beta chain. Its cognate antigen has yet to be identified. Nothing much larger sits one base from this clone, and base qualities are not available. The sample originates from a study of human T cells and chemical hapten exposure (dated by TCRdb to the early 2020s). Some background on the complete study: For sensitization, 2% DPC in acetone was applied to a roughly 2 cm by roughly 2 cm area of upper inner arm skin. Libraries were combined into a pool for sequencing, and differences in TCR yield between samples came mainly from small differences in library volumes within the pool. Patch testing was performed on the upper back with Finn chambers containing 0.01% DPC, and the patch tests were scored after 6 days according to International Contact Dermatitis Research Group standards. The mostly female patient cohort included alopecia areata with under or over 50% scalp involvement, alopecia totalis and alopecia universalis. Blood samples were taken from patients before sensitization (week 0) and then at 2, 6 and about 24 weeks after DPC sensitization. Approximately 28 alopecia patients provided blood for TCR sequencing at one to four time points (pre-sensitization, 2, 6 and 24 weeks). Weekly therapeutic DPC doses were additionally applied to the scalp of patients throughout the roughly 25-week study period. The study tracked peripheral blood TCR repertoire changes in vivo during primary and secondary sensitization to the hapten diphenylcyclopropenone (DPC) in alopecia patients.

The germline V gene (reference sequence) sets CDR1 to MNHNY and CDR2 to SVGAGI. From its cysteine to its phenylalanine, the CDR3 spans 16 amino acids. Of all the DNA, just the CDR3 is kept, 48 bases in frame from base 1. Trimming at the junction amounts to 5 bases on V and 2 bases on J, and the germline ends lie 18 bases apart. Library preparation was by RACE. TCRdb names NextSeq 500 as the instrument used. During library preparation, unique molecular identifiers were attached to individual cDNA molecules so that TCRs could be counted quantitatively and reproducibly. For every blood RNA sample, sequencing covered both the TCR alpha and TCR beta chains. The published analysis was carried out like this. The median number of TCRs per sample was roughly 94,000, ranging from about 23,224 to 690,600. V, J and CDR3 annotation of the TCR reads was performed with the Decombinator software suite. To make PS versus PT1 abundance plots, every sample was subsampled to the same number of TCRs (28,000). TCRs were defined as expanded if absent before sensitization and observed at least eight times at the 2-week time point. TCRdb reran the public reads through fastp at Q25 and MiXCR, keeping productive beta chains. Every entry covers one CDR3 protein and lists the most common genes and DNA from its rows. The V and J calls were not made by the authors but by TCRdb's processing. In this sample the table shows about 380,000 distinct CDR3 sequences, around 6% of which occur a single time. The ten largest make up around 5.8% of the sample.

The intended sense of this specimen's time point label: patch test 2, 6 weeks after DPC sensitization. Per the publication, the treatment or condition label means: therapeutic diphenylcyclopropenone sensitization with weekly scalp DPC. Blood at each patch-test visit was drawn before the patch test was applied. Patients were considered eligible if aged 18 to 70, diagnosed with alopecia and deemed suitable for DPC therapy, and patients were excluded if pregnant. Unfractionated whole blood was collected in Tempus Blood RNA tubes, and total RNA was extracted from that blood. Beyond this particular receptor, the publication reports: Compared with pre-sensitization or healthy control sets, expanded TCRs formed significantly more large CDR3 similarity clusters, which is consistent with antigen-driven responses. Repeated subsampling changed both the strength of the expansion versus patch-test correlation and the threshold at which that correlation became significant. Patch test score correlated positively with the number of PT1 expanded TCRs, reaching significance at thresholds 8, 16 and 32 but not at 4. Alopecia, a presumed autoimmune disease, was present in all patients, so the immune response of the patients might differ from that of healthy individuals. No change with DPC sensitization was found in the number of TCRs above 1 in 1000 frequency, and no evidence of global repertoire structure alterations was found.

This sample comprised whole blood, obtained in connection with sensitization to the hapten diphenylcyclopropenone (DPC). The clonotype was recovered from a woman aged 18-35 years with alopecia areata. Some clones in this sample may be carry-over from other donors' samples. This receptor chain uses TRBV6-6 and TRBJ2-5; TRBD1 might be the D gene, on 6 matching bases. The CDR3 is CASSGIWTDLQETQYF. The bases read TGTGCCAGCAGTGGGATTTGGACAGACCTACAAGAGACCCAGTACTTC.